This T cell receptor (beta chain) was identified during a study of T-cell reconstitution after alpha-beta-depleted transplantation in children. Notes on the study in general: Approximately two months post-transplant, alpha-beta T cells reportedly originated from several hundred expanded graft clones.

Unique molecular identifiers were used in preparing the TCRbeta library. TCRdb processed the PCR reads anew with MiXCR; each CDR3 protein has one entry. Of about 830,000 distinct CDR3 sequences listed, less than 20% are singletons. About this clonotype: Its matching antigen is unknown.

Germline CDR1 DFQATT, CDR2 SNEGSKA (reference sequence). V was pared by 6 bases and J by 0 bases, with 22 bases between. The CDR3 totals 17 residues. This TCR derives from a male patient between 5 and 17 years old who had a stem cell transplant for acute lymphoblastic leukemia, so the T cells may come from the graft donor. The chain employs TRBV20-1 and TRBJ2-3, with D hard to call. The source was PBMCs, mostly from graft donor cells, collected 360 days after TCRalphabeta/CD19-depleted stem cell transplant. The DNA for the CDR3 is TGCAGTGCATCTTACCCCTTTGGTGCGGCTAGCACAGATACGCAGTATTTT. Protein sequence: CSASYPFGAASTDTQYF.